These 24 T cell receptor beta chains came from one sample sequenced in a study of blood T cell repertoires in COVID-19. Some clones are missing from TCRdb's copy, which holds only in-frame ones; the method was immunoSEQ multiplex PCR. The repertoire includes around 250,000 clones, approximately 82% of them detected once, and about 5.7% sits in the top ten. Sequenced sample: peripheral blood. The source of these receptors is a man at least 80 years old with acute or convalescent COVID-19.

The chain joins TRBV5-6 to TRBJ1-6, with a weak D call TRBD1 (5 bases). Germline CDR1 reads SGHDT; CDR2 reads YYEEEE. The V end lost 4 bases, the J end lost 8 bases, and 13 bases lay between the germline ends. The CDR3 length is 14 residues. CDR3 sequence (DNA): TGTGCCAGCAGCAGCAGGGTCGCCCATTCACCCCTCCACTTT. This encodes CASSSRVAHSPLHF.

This clone was seen a single time. The chain links TRBV29-1 to TRBJ2-2; 10 bases line up with TRBD1. The CDR3 consists of 15 residues. Trimming removed 7 bases from V and 3 bases from J; junction bases left unmatched: 8. In germline, CDR1 is SQVTM, CDR2 ANQGSEA. CDR3 nucleotides: TGCAGCGCAGAGACAGGGGGCATATACACCGGGGAGCTGTTTTTT. Its translation: CSAETGGIYTGELFF.

V is TRBV2 and J is TRBJ2-3, with 11 bases that match TRBD2. CDR1 SNHLY and CDR2 FYNNEI come from the germline V gene. The CDR3 spans 18 residues. After removal of 0 bases from V and 4 bases from J, the junction contained 9 bases not matched to a gene. DNA of the CDR3: TGTGCCAGCAGTGAAGCTGGGGTTAGCGGGGGGGTCGCAGATACGCAGTATTTT. Its translation is CASSEAGVSGGVADTQYF.

V gene TRBV18 combines with J gene TRBJ2-3; the match to TRBD2 covers 8 bases. This CDR3 has 17 residues. V gave up 8 bases and J gave up 1 base; unmatched junction bases: 14. The V gene's germline CDR1 is KGHSH and CDR2 LQKENI. The CDR3 here is CASHQRAGGAGTDTQYF. Here the CDR3 DNA reads TGTGCCAGCCACCAGAGGGCCGGGGGGGCCGGCACAGATACGCAGTATTTT.

The chain combines TRBV3-1 (or the pseudogene TRBV3-2) with TRBJ2-5; D may be TRBD2 (5 bases). The V end was cut by 6 bases, the J end by 2 bases, with 13 bases between. This CDR3 comprises 14 residues. Germline V gives CDR1 LGHDT, CDR2 YNNKEL (reference sequence). The CDR3 nucleotides are TGTGCCAGCAGACATCAACTAGTTCAAGAGACCCAGTACTTC. Its translation: CASRHQLVQETQYF.

The gene calls are TRBV10-3 and TRBJ2-5; D perhaps matches TRBD1 (6 bases). Trimming took 11 bases from V and 1 from J, leaving 20 bases between them. The CDR3 has 15 residues. CDR1 and CDR2 from the germline V gene are ENHRY and SYGVKD. DNA for the CDR3: TGTGCCGCCCGGGACGGGCAGGGGCCCCAAGAGACCCAGTACTTC. It translates to CAARDGQGPQETQYF.

The chain combines TRBV6-5 with TRBJ2-3, with D tentatively TRBD2 (6 bases). This CDR3 has 15 residues. The V end lost 0 bases, the J end lost 3 bases, and 10 bases lay between the germline ends. Germline values: CDR1 MNHEY, CDR2 SVGAGI. CDR3 protein: CASSYSGLPTDTQYF. Written as DNA, the CDR3 is TGTGCCAGCAGTTACTCGGGACTCCCGACAGATACGCAGTATTTT.

This sequence joins TRBV4-1 and TRBJ2-1; 7 bases align to TRBD2. CDR3 size: 14 residues. Germline CDR1 is MGHRA and CDR2 is YSYEKL. Trimming removed 1 base from V and 12 bases from J; junction bases left unmatched: 9. In DNA form, the CDR3 reads TGCGCCAGCAGCCAAGGTGGGAGGGTCGGTGTGCAGTTCTTC. Translating it yields CASSQGGRVGVQFF.

The chain has TRBV2 and TRBJ1-2; the D is unclear. The CDR3 extends over 14 amino acids. CDR1 SNHLY and CDR2 FYNNEI come from the germline V gene. The ends were cut back, 6 bases at V and 1 base at J, with 12 bases in the middle. For the CDR3, the DNA is TGTGCCAGCAGCAAAACGGTTGGTAACTATGGCTACACCTTC. It specifies CASSKTVGNYGYTF.

The CDR3 is CASSADRDTLGEQYF. DNA of the CDR3: TGTGCCAGCAGCGCCGACCGGGACACCTTGGGGGAGCAGTACTTC. The chain is built from TRBV7-2 and TRBJ2-7; perhaps TRBD1 as D (6 bases). Germline CDR1 and CDR2: SGHTA and FQGNSA. Trimming removed 5 bases at V and 7 bases at J, with 21 bases between. The CDR3 is 15 amino acids.

This clone was recorded a few times. This chain connects TRBV7-8 to TRBJ1-1; 9 nucleotides agree with TRBD1. V shed 5 bases, J shed 6 bases, and the junction held 4 bases outside the gene matches. This CDR3 contains 13 residues. The germline V gene has CDR1 SGHVS and CDR2 FQNEAQ. CDR3 region: CASSPRQGAEAFF. The CDR3 nucleotides are TGTGCCAGCAGCCCCCGACAGGGGGCTGAAGCTTTCTTT.

The chain employs TRBV9 and TRBJ1-4; D possibly corresponds to TRBD1 (5 bases). There are 15 residues in the CDR3. The germline V and J ends were trimmed by 4 bases and 1 base, with 11 bases remaining between them. Germline CDR1 and CDR2: SGDLS and YYNGEE. This chain's CDR3 is CASSFSGITNEKLFF. In DNA form, the CDR3 reads TGTGCCAGCAGCTTCTCAGGGATAACTAATGAAAAACTGTTTTTT.

V is TRBV4-1 and J is TRBJ2-1; 8 bases match TRBD2. This CDR3 region has 15 residues. Trimming cost V 1 base and J 4 bases; bases outside gene matches: 3. In germline, CDR1 is MGHRA, CDR2 YSYEKL. The CDR3, as DNA: TGCGCCAGCAGCCAAGGGGCGGGAGGATACAATGAGCAGTTCTTC. Its translation: CASSQGAGGYNEQFF.

The chain recombines TRBV10-3 with TRBJ2-3, with 9 positions matching TRBD2. V shed 7 bases, J shed 4 bases, and the junction held 9 bases outside the gene matches. Per the germline V gene, CDR1 is ENHRY and CDR2 is SYGVKD. The CDR3 extends over 15 amino acids. CDR3 coding DNA: TGTGCCATCACTCCGGCGGGAGGGCCCCCAGATACGCAGTATTTT. Translation: CAITPAGGPPDTQYF.

This chain connects TRBV28 to TRBJ2-3; 9 positions agree with TRBD2. There are 16 residues in the CDR3. Germline values: CDR1 MDHEN, CDR2 SYDVKM. The ends lost 5 bases at V and 1 base at J; junction bases unmatched: 7. The CDR3 sequence is CASSRPSGIGTDTQYF. CDR3 DNA sequence: TGTGCCAGCAGTAGGCCTAGCGGGATCGGCACAGATACGCAGTATTTT. Full variable domain (rest looked up from reference TRBV28 and TRBJ2-3): DVKVTQSSRYLVKRTGEKVFLECVQDMDHENMFWYRQDPGLGLRLIYFSYDVKMKEKGDIPEGYSVSREKKERFSLILESASTNQTSMYLCASSRPSGIGTDTQYFGPGTRLTVL.

This chain connects TRBV5-8 to TRBJ2-5; a weak D match, TRBD2 (6 bases). V was cut by 4 bases and J by 1 base, with 17 bases left in between. This CDR3 region has 16 residues. CDR1 and CDR2 (germline): SGHTS, YDEGEE. The CDR3: CASSRELRGLQETQYF. The CDR3, as DNA: TGTGCCAGCAGCCGAGAATTGCGGGGCCTCCAAGAGACCCAGTACTTC.

V is TRBV15 and J is TRBJ2-2, with 8 positions matching TRBD2. The CDR3 spans 18 residues. The germline V gene has CDR1 LNHNV and CDR2 YYDKDF (reference sequence). The trim removed 3 bases at V and 4 bases at J, leaving 13 bases unmatched. CDR3 residues: CATSSPRTSPSRTGELFF. The CDR3 DNA is TGTGCCACCAGCAGCCCCCGGACTAGCCCAAGCCGCACCGGGGAGCTGTTTTTT.

This chain joins TRBV28 and TRBJ1-5; D is possibly TRBD1 (6 bases). Germline V lookup: CDR1 MDHEN, CDR2 SYDVKM. CDR3 size: 14 residues. Trimming removed 4 bases at V and 6 bases at J, with 13 bases between. The CDR3 sequence is CASSYSQGSQPQHF. The CDR3 coding sequence is TGTGCCAGCAGTTACTCACAGGGCTCTCAGCCCCAGCATTTT. Full variable domain (outside the CDR3, taken from reference TRBV28 and TRBJ1-5): DVKVTQSSRYLVKRTGEKVFLECVQDMDHENMFWYRQDPGLGLRLIYFSYDVKMKEKGDIPEGYSVSREKKERFSLILESASTNQTSMYLCASSYSQGSQPQHFGDGTRLSIL.

Written as DNA, the CDR3 is TGTGCCAGCAGTTTCTCGGTCGCGAACACCGGGGAGCTGTTTTTT. It specifies CASSFSVANTGELFF. V is TRBV27 and J is TRBJ2-2; D gene unclear. Trimming cost V 3 bases and J 0 bases, with 8 bases left between them. This CDR3 contains 15 residues. Germline CDR1 MNHEY, CDR2 SMNVEV (reference sequence).

The chain joins TRBV5-1 to TRBJ1-6, with D uncertain. V was shortened by 0 bases and J by 10 bases, with 8 bases between the two germline ends. Germline V gives CDR1 SGHRS, CDR2 YFSETQ. The CDR3 runs 13 residues. The CDR3 bases are TGCGCCAGCAGCTTGGATATATTATCACCCCTCCACTTT. Its translation: CASSLDILSPLHF.

This sequence joins TRBV28 and TRBJ1-4; no clear D gene. V lost 8 bases, J lost 8 bases, and 24 bases lay in between. There are 16 residues in the CDR3. CDR1 is MDHEN and CDR2 is SYDVKM in the germline V gene. CDR3 amino acids: CASSPQSRYSTEKLFF. The CDR3 DNA reads TGTGCCAGCTCCCCACAGAGCCGGTATTCCACGGAAAAACTGTTTTTT.

This clone was detected a few times. The chain carries TRBV2 and TRBJ2-6; D is unclear. Germline V lookup: CDR1 SNHLY, CDR2 FYNNEI. V gave up 3 bases and J gave up 0 bases, with 6 bases separating them. The CDR3 totals 15 residues. The CDR3 region has the DNA TGTGCCAGCAGTGATCGAGTCTCTGGGGCCAACGTCCTGACTTTC. Its protein product is CASSDRVSGANVLTF.

This clone came up once. The CDR3 region has the DNA TGTGCCAGCAGGAGAGCGGGAAGCTCTGGTGAGCAGTTCTTC. Protein product: CASRRAGSSGEQFF. This rearrangement joins TRBV6-5 to TRBJ2-1, with 7 bases aligning to TRBD2. Germline V gene lookup returns CDR1 MNHEY and CDR2 SVGAGI. The CDR3 is made up of 14 amino acids. Unmatched junction bases numbered 11, after V lost 6 bases and J lost 9 bases.

The V gene is TRBV2, the J gene TRBJ2-1, with 11 bases identical to TRBD2. The CDR3 has 14 amino acids. With 7 bases clipped from V and 13 bases from J, the junction kept 12 bases outside the gene matches. The germline CDR1 and CDR2 sequences are SNHLY and FYNNEI. This CDR3 is CASTTGTSGLKQFF. Here the CDR3 DNA reads TGTGCCAGCACAACCGGGACTAGCGGTTTGAAACAGTTCTTC.